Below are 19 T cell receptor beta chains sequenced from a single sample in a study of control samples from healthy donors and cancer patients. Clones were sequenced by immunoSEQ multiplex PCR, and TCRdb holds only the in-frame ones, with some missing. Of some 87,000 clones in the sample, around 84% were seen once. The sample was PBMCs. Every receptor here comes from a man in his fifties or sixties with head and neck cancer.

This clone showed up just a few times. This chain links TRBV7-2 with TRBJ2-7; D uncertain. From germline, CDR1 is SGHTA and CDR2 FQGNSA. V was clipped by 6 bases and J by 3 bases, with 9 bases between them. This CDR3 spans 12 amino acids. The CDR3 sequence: CASSYQIYEQYF. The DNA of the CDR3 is TGTGCCAGCAGTTACCAGATCTACGAGCAGTACTTC. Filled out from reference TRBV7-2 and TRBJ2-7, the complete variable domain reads GAGVSQSPSNKVTEKGKDVELRCDPISGHTALYWYRQSLGQGLEFLIYFQGNSAPDKSGLPSDRFSAERTGGSVSTLTIQRTQQEDSAVYLCASSYQIYEQYFGPGTRLTVT.

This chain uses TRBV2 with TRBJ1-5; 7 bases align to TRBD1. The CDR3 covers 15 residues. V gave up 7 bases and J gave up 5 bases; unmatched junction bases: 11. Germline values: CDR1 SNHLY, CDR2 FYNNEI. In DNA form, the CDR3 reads TGTGCCAGCACCCAGGGGGGGGCCTTTGATCAGCCCCAGCATTTT. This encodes CASTQGGAFDQPQHF.

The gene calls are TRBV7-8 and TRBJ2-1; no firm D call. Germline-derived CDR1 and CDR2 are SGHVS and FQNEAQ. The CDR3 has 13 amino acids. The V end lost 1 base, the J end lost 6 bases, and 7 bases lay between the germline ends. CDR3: CASSLGGSNEQFF. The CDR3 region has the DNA TGTGCCAGCAGCTTAGGAGGATCCAATGAGCAGTTCTTC.

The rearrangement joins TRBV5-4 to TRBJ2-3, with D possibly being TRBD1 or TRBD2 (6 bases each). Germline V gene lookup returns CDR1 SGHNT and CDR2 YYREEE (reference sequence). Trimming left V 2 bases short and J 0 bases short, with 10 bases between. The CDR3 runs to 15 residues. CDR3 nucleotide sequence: TGTGCCAGCAGCTTCGGCGGGACAAGCACAGATACGCAGTATTTT. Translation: CASSFGGTSTDTQYF.

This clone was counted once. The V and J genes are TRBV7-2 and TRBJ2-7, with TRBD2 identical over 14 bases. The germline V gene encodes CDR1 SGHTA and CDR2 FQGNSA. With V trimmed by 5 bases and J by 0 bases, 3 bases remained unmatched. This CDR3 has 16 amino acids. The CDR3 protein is CASSLGLAGGSYEQYF. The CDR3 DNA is TGTGCCAGCAGCCTCGGACTAGCGGGAGGCTCCTACGAGCAGTACTTC. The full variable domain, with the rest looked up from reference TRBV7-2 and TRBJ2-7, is GAGVSQSPSNKVTEKGKDVELRCDPISGHTALYWYRQSLGQGLEFLIYFQGNSAPDKSGLPSDRFSAERTGGSVSTLTIQRTQQEDSAVYLCASSLGLAGGSYEQYFGPGTRLTVT.

The CDR3 DNA reads as TGTGCCAGCAGCAAGCAAACTAGCGGGACAAAGACCCAGTACTTC. It specifies CASSKQTSGTKTQYF. The rearrangement uses TRBV21-1 and TRBJ2-5; whether TRBD2, the table's D call, matches the DNA was not checked. TRBV21-1 corresponds to a pseudogene. The CDR3 has 15 amino acids.

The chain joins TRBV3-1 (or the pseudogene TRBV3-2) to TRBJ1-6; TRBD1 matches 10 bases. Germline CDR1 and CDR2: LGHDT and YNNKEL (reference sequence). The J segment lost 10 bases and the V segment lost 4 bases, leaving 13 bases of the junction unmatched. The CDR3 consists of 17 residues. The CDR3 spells CASSPRLGDRGRSPLHF. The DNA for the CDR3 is TGTGCCAGCAGCCCCCGACTGGGGGACAGGGGACGATCACCCCTCCACTTT.

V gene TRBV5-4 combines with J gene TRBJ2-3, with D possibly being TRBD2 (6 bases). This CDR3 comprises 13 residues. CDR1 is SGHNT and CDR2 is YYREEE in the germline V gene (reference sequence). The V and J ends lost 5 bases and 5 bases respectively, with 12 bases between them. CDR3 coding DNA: TGTGCCAGCAGTTCTATCGGGGGAGATACGCAGTATTTT. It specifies CASSSIGGDTQYF.

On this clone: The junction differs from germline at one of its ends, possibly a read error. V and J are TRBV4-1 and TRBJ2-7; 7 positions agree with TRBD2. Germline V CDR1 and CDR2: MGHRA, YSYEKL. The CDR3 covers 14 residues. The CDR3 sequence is CASSPLGASGVHEF. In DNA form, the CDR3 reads TGCGCCAGCAGCCCCCTCGGTGCTAGCGGTGTGCACGAATTC.

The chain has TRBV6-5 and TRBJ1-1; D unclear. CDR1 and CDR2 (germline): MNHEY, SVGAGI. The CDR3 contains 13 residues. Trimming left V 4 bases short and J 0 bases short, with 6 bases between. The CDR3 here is CASSSTMNTEAFF. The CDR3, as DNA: TGTGCCAGCAGTTCGACAATGAACACTGAAGCTTTCTTT.

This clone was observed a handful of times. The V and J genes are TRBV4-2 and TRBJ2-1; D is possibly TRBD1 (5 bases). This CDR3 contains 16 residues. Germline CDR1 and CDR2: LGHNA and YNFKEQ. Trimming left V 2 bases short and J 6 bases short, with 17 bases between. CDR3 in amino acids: CASSQSRLGRGNEQFF. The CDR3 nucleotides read TGTGCCAGCAGCCAATCGCGACTCGGTAGGGGCAATGAGCAGTTCTTC.

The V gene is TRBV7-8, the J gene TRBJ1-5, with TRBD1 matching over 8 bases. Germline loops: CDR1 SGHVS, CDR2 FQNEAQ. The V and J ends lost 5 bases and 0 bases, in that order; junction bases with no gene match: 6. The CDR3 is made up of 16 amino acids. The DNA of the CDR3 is TGTGCCAGCAGCCCACAACAGGGGGGTAGCAATCAGCCCCAGCATTTT. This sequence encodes CASSPQQGGSNQPQHF.

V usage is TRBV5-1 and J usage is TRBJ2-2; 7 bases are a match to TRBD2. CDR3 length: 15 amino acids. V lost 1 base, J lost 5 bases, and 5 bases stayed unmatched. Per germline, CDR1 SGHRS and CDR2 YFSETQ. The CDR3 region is CASSLLGGKTGELFF. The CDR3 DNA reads TGCGCCAGCAGCTTGTTGGGGGGGAAAACCGGGGAGCTGTTTTTT. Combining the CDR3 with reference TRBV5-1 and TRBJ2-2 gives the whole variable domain KAGVTQTPRYLIKTRGQQVTLSCSPISGHRSVSWYQQTPGQGLQFLFEYFSETQRNKGNFPGRFSGRQFSNSRSEMNVSTLELGDSALYLCASSLLGGKTGELFFGEGSRLTVL.

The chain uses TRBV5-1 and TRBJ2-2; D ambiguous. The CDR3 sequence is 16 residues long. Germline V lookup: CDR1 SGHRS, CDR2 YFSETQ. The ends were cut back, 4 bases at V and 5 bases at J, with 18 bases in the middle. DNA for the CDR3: TGCGCCAGCAGCCCGAGGACGAGCCCTCGGACCGGGGAGCTGTTTTTT. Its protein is CASSPRTSPRTGELFF.

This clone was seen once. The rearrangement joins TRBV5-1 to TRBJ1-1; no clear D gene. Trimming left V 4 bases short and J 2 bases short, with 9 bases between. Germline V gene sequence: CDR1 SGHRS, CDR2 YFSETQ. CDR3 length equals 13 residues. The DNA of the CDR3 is TGCGCCAGCAGCCAGGCAAGTAACACTGAAGCTTTCTTT. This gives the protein CASSQASNTEAFF.

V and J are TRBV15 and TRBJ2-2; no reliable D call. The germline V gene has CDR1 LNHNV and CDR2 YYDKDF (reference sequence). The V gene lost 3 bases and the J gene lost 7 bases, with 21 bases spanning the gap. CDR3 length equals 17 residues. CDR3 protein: CATSSTTGWSWHGELFF. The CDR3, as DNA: TGTGCCACCAGCAGTACTACCGGTTGGTCGTGGCACGGGGAGCTGTTTTTT.

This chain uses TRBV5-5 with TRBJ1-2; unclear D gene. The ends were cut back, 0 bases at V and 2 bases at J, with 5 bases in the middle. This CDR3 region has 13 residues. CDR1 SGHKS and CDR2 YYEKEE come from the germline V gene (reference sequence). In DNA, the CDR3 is TGTGCCAGCAGCTTGGGGGAAAACTATGGCTACACCTTC. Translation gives CASSLGENYGYTF.

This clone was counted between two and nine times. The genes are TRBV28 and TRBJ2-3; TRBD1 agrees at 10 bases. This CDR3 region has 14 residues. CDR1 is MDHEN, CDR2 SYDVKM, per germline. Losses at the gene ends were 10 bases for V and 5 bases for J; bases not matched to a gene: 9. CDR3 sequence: CATRTGGSQDTQYF. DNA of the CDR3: TGTGCCACCCGGACAGGGGGTAGTCAAGATACGCAGTATTTT.

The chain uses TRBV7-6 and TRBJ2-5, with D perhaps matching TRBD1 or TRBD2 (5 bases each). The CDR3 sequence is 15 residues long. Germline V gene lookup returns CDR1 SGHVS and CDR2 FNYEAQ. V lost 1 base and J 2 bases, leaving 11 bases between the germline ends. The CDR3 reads CASSLGLWGQETQYF. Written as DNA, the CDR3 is TGTGCCAGCAGCTTAGGGCTTTGGGGGCAAGAGACCCAGTACTTC.